These 17 T cell receptor beta chains were all obtained from the same sample, sequenced in a study of shared clonotypes between healthy human individuals. Sequencing used immunoSEQ multiplex PCR; TCRdb keeps in-frame clones, though not all of them. The repertoire holds approximately 640,000 clones, 80% to 95% seen once, with approximately 35% in the top ten. Sequenced: memory CD8+ T cells from PBMCs. Noted subset: CD45RO+ cells pooled with CCR7-negative TemRA cells. The receptors were sampled from a man between 18 and 35 years old in good health. Some clones in this sample may be carry-over from other donors' samples.

The genes are TRBV7-8 and TRBJ2-1; D gene uncertain. This CDR3 has 11 amino acids. The germline V and J ends were trimmed by 1 base and 7 bases, with 2 bases remaining between them. Germline-derived CDR1 and CDR2 are SGHVS and FQNEAQ. The CDR3 DNA reads TGTGCCAGCAGCTTAGGTAATGAGCAGTTCTTC. Encoded protein: CASSLGNEQFF.

The CDR3 region has the DNA TGTGCCAGCAGCTTACCAGCGGGAGACGAGCAGTACTTC. It translates to CASSLPAGDEQYF. The chain combines TRBV7-9 with TRBJ2-7, with TRBD2 identical over 8 bases. From germline, CDR1 is SEHNR and CDR2 FQNEAQ (reference sequence). V gave up 2 bases and J gave up 5 bases; unmatched junction bases: 2. The CDR3 extends over 13 amino acids. Drawing the rest from reference TRBV7-9 and TRBJ2-7, the complete variable domain is DTGVSQNPRHKITKRGQNVTFRCDPISEHNRLYWYRQTLGQGPEFLTYFQNEAQLEKSRLLSDRFSAERPKGSFSTLEIQRTEQGDSAMYLCASSLPAGDEQYFGPGTRLTVT.

The chain combines TRBV27 with TRBJ1-4; 9 nucleotides align to TRBD1. The CDR3 has 15 amino acids. Germline trimming cut 7 bases from V and 3 bases from J; bases unmatched to any gene: 6. The V gene's germline CDR1 is MNHEY and CDR2 SMNVEV (reference sequence). The DNA of the CDR3 is TGTGCCAGCAAACAGGGGGCAGGGGCTAATGAAAAACTGTTTTTT. Translation gives CASKQGAGANEKLFF.

This clone was seen a single time. The chain has TRBV7-7 and TRBJ2-1; weak D call: TRBD2 (5 bases). V gave up 5 bases and J gave up 4 bases, with 18 bases separating them. The germline CDR1 and CDR2 sequences are SSHAT and FNYEAQ (reference sequence). The CDR3 is 16 amino acids. CDR3: CASSPSLEEAYNEQFF. In nucleotides, the CDR3 is TGTGCCAGCAGCCCAAGTCTGGAGGAAGCTTACAATGAGCAGTTCTTC. The full variable domain, its missing parts supplied by reference TRBV7-7 and TRBJ2-1, is GAGVSQSPRYKVTKRGQDVTLRCDPISSHATLYWYQQALGQGPEFLTYFNYEAQPDKSGLPSDRFSAERPEGSISTLTIQRTEQRDSAMYRCASSPSLEEAYNEQFFGPGTRLTVL.

This chain links TRBV7-9 with TRBJ2-2, with D perhaps TRBD1 (6 bases). Deletions cut 5 bases from V and 7 bases from J, with 11 bases between. Per germline, CDR1 SEHNR and CDR2 FQNEAQ (reference sequence). The CDR3 runs 13 residues. CDR3 in DNA: TGTGCCAGCAGCGTACAGGGCCACGGGGAGCTGTTTTTT. This encodes CASSVQGHGELFF.

The rearrangement uses TRBV28 and TRBJ1-1, with no clear D. The CDR3 consists of 14 residues. Germline values: CDR1 MDHEN, CDR2 SYDVKM. The V end was cut by 5 bases, the J end by 8 bases, with 18 bases between. In nucleotides, the CDR3 is TGTGCCAGCAGTCCCCGATTACTTTCGGGCGAAGCTTTCTTT. Encoded protein: CASSPRLLSGEAFF.

CDR3 in DNA: TGCGCCAGCAGCCAAGAACCCGGGGTTCGCTACGAGCAGTACTTC. It codes for CASSQEPGVRYEQYF. J is TRBJ2-7 and V is TRBV4-3; maybe TRBD2 (5 bases). CDR1 LGHNA and CDR2 YSLEER come from the germline V gene. The CDR3 loop spans 15 amino acids. V was pared by 0 bases and J by 3 bases, with 12 bases between.

This clone was recorded only once. The identical CDR3 is also encoded by other nucleotide sequences in the sample. The rearrangement uses TRBV27 and TRBJ1-1; D is unresolved. This CDR3 is 13 amino acids long. The germline V gene encodes CDR1 MNHEY and CDR2 SMNVEV (reference sequence). Trimming took off 6 bases at V and 2 bases at J, with 10 bases between the two ends. The chain's CDR3 is CASSFGLNTEAFF. For the CDR3, the DNA is TGTGCCAGCAGCTTCGGACTTAACACTGAAGCTTTCTTT.

As for this clone: Distinct nucleotide sequences in the sample also encode this CDR3. The rearrangement uses TRBV5-4 and TRBJ2-7, with D possibly being TRBD1 (5 bases). Germline V gives CDR1 SGHNT, CDR2 YYREEE (reference sequence). The CDR3 is made up of 11 amino acids. V lost 0 bases and J 7 bases, leaving 5 bases between the germline ends. The CDR3 sequence: CASSLEGEQYF. In nucleotides, the CDR3 is TGTGCCAGCAGCTTGGAGGGGGAGCAGTACTTC.

The rearrangement links TRBV2 to TRBJ2-3; TRBD2 aligns across 8 bases. With 4 bases clipped from V and 5 bases from J, the junction kept 8 bases outside the gene matches. This CDR3 comprises 15 residues. The germline CDR1 and CDR2 sequences are SNHLY and FYNNEI. The CDR3 sequence: CASSVLGTREDTQYF. The CDR3, as DNA: TGTGCCAGCAGTGTTCTGGGGACTAGAGAAGATACGCAGTATTTT.

Concerning this clone: Additional DNA sequences in this sample encode the identical CDR3. The genes are TRBV10-3 and TRBJ2-7; D unclear. Germline loops: CDR1 ENHRY, CDR2 SYGVKD. CDR3 length: 13 residues. V was clipped by 0 bases and J by 4 bases, with 7 bases between them. The CDR3 sequence: CAISESGPYEQYF. The DNA for the CDR3 is TGTGCCATCAGTGAGTCTGGCCCTTACGAGCAGTACTTC.

CDR3 in DNA: TGTGCCAGCAGCGTAGGAGGACAGGCCAGTTACTCTGGAAACACCATATATTTT. Amino acid sequence: CASSVGGQASYSGNTIYF. The chain combines TRBV9 with TRBJ1-3; 7 bases are shared with TRBD1. The V and J ends lost 0 bases and 0 bases, in that order; junction bases with no gene match: 9. This CDR3 has 18 residues. Germline assignment: CDR1 SGDLS and CDR2 YYNGEE. The full variable domain, in which reference TRBV9 and TRBJ1-3 provide the parts outside the CDR3, is DSGVTQTPKHLITATGQRVTLRCSPRSGDLSVYWYQQSLDQGLQFLIQYYNGEERAKGNILERFSAQQFPDLHSELNLSSLELGDSALYFCASSVGGQASYSGNTIYFGEGSWLTVV.

This clone was seen a few times. The V and J genes are TRBV5-1 and TRBJ2-7; D remains ambiguous. Trimming took off 2 bases at V and 3 bases at J, with 6 bases between the two ends. This CDR3 is 12 amino acids long. Germline-derived CDR1 and CDR2 are SGHRS and YFSETQ. The CDR3 DNA reads as TGCGCCAGCAGCTTATACGACTACGAGCAGTACTTC. It is translated as CASSLYDYEQYF.

The chain is built from TRBV7-7 and TRBJ2-7; 9 nucleotides align to TRBD1. This CDR3 comprises 14 residues. V lost 3 bases to trimming and J lost 3 bases; unmatched junction nucleotides: 3. Germline values: CDR1 SSHAT, CDR2 FNYEAQ (reference sequence). CDR3 DNA: TGTGCCAGCAGCTTCGGACAGGGGAACTACGAGCAGTACTTC. Its translation: CASSFGQGNYEQYF.

This clone appeared once. V and J are TRBV9 and TRBJ2-1, with TRBD2 identical over 11 bases. The germline V gene encodes CDR1 SGDLS and CDR2 YYNGEE. CDR3 size: 17 residues. J was trimmed by 6 bases and V by 0 bases; bases with no gene match: 8. The DNA of the CDR3 is TGTGCCAGCAGCGTAGAGGCTAGCGGGAGGACGCGCAATGAGCAGTTCTTC. Amino acids: CASSVEASGRTRNEQFF.

The chain couples TRBV27 to TRBJ2-7, with a tentative D call TRBD1 (6 bases). Trimming removed 2 bases from V and 6 bases from J, with 17 bases in between. There are 15 residues in the CDR3. Germline V gene lookup returns CDR1 MNHEY and CDR2 SMNVEV (reference sequence). The CDR3 coding sequence is TGTGCCAGCAGTTTAAAATCGGCCCTAGGGGGCGAGCAGTACTTC. The encoded protein is CASSLKSALGGEQYF.

This CDR3 is CASQIYPGYEQYF. CDR3 DNA: TGTGCCAGCCAAATTTACCCCGGCTACGAGCAGTACTTC. The chain uses TRBV28 and TRBJ2-7; no clear D gene. CDR3 length equals 13 residues. Germline loops: CDR1 MDHEN, CDR2 SYDVKM. V dropped 8 bases and J dropped 3 bases, with 14 bases sitting between them.